The 21 T cell receptor beta chains given below trace back to one sample, sequenced in a study of shared clonotypes between healthy human individuals. Sequencing used immunoSEQ multiplex PCR; TCRdb keeps in-frame clones, though not all of them. The repertoire holds millions of clones, with 90% to 95% as singletons. Material: naive CD4+ T cells sorted from blood. Noted subset: CD45RA+ positively selected. These TCRs come from a man aged 18 to 35 in good health.

The chain is built from TRBV5-1 and TRBJ2-5; D may be TRBD1 (6 bases). Germline V CDR1 and CDR2: SGHRS, YFSETQ. The CDR3 is 16 residues long. Trimming stripped 0 bases from V and 4 bases from J, with 16 bases between. As DNA, the CDR3 is TGCGCCAGCAGCTTGGCTCGACAGGCTGAAGGAGAGACCCAGTACTTC. Translated: CASSLARQAEGETQYF.

The chain carries TRBV7-9 and TRBJ1-1, with D perhaps TRBD1 (5 bases). The CDR3 consists of 14 residues. Germline CDR1 reads SEHNR; CDR2 reads FQNEAQ (reference sequence). V lost 6 bases, J lost 0 bases, and 11 bases lay in between. CDR3 region: CASSWGSLNTEAFF. CDR3 nucleotides: TGTGCCAGCAGTTGGGGCTCCTTGAACACTGAAGCTTTCTTT.

This chain's CDR3 is CASTQSTDTQYF. The CDR3 DNA reads TGTGCCAGCACCCAGAGCACAGATACGCAGTATTTT. This rearrangement joins TRBV2 to TRBJ2-3; no definite D call. In germline, CDR1 is SNHLY, CDR2 FYNNEI. The CDR3 runs 12 residues. V lost 7 bases to trimming and J lost 0 bases, with 5 bases between them.

With regard to this clone: Other DNA sequences in this sample translate to the same CDR3. The V call is TRBV29-1, the J call TRBJ2-1, with a weak D call TRBD1 (6 bases). The germline CDR1 and CDR2 sequences are SQVTM and ANQGSEA. The CDR3 extends over 12 amino acids. Trimming stripped 6 bases from V and 3 bases from J, with 9 bases between. CDR3 nucleotide sequence: TGCAGCGTGGGGGCAGGCTACAATGAGCAGTTCTTC. It is translated as CSVGAGYNEQFF.

Remarks on this clone: At the DNA level, this CDR3 is encoded by other sequences in the same sample as well. This chain links TRBV10-3 with TRBJ2-3, with 16 bases fitting TRBD2. Germline V lookup: CDR1 ENHRY, CDR2 SYGVKD. The V segment lost 5 bases and the J segment 6 bases; nucleotides outside the gene matches: 2. The CDR3 is 15 residues long. The CDR3 spells CAISPGLAGGDTQYF. CDR3 DNA: TGTGCCATCAGTCCGGGACTAGCGGGAGGGGATACGCAGTATTTT.

This chain joins TRBV5-1 and TRBJ2-7; the match to TRBD2 covers 10 bases. The CDR3 consists of 16 residues. Germline V lookup: CDR1 SGHRS, CDR2 YFSETQ. The V segment lost 2 bases and the J segment 7 bases; nucleotides outside the gene matches: 12. CDR3 sequence: CASSLKSSGSLGEQYF. Here the CDR3 DNA reads TGCGCCAGCAGCTTAAAGTCTAGCGGGAGTCTGGGGGAGCAGTACTTC.

J is TRBJ2-5 and V is TRBV7-6; TRBD2 aligns across 8 bases. V was clipped by 1 base and J by 5 bases; unmatched bases: 6. The CDR3 has 15 amino acids. The V gene's germline CDR1 is SGHVS and CDR2 FNYEAQ. The CDR3 spells CASSLGASGRETQYF. The CDR3 nucleotides read TGTGCCAGCAGCTTAGGGGCTAGCGGGCGGGAGACCCAGTACTTC.

The chain uses TRBV6-6 and TRBJ1-3, with D tentatively TRBD1 (5 bases). Germline loops: CDR1 MNHNY, CDR2 SVGAGI (reference sequence). Trimming removed 8 bases from V and 0 bases from J, with 11 bases in between. The CDR3 contains 14 residues. The CDR3 nucleotides read TGTGCCAGCGCGGGGGTACACTCTGGAAACACCATATATTTT. Its protein product is CASAGVHSGNTIYF.

In this sample, this clone turned up once. This chain links TRBV10-2 with TRBJ2-7; D not resolved. V was trimmed by 3 bases and J by 8 bases, leaving 8 bases between them. Germline loops: CDR1 WSHSY, CDR2 SAAADI. The CDR3 runs 11 residues. The CDR3 sequence is CASSDNSQQYF. Here the CDR3 DNA reads TGCGCCAGCAGTGACAATAGCCAGCAGTACTTC.

Note on this clone: This CDR3 is also generated by other DNA sequences in the sample. J is TRBJ2-6 and V is TRBV27, with D unresolved. Germline CDR1 is MNHEY and CDR2 is SMNVEV (reference sequence). V lost 0 bases to trimming and J lost 4 bases, with 4 bases between them. The CDR3 is 14 amino acids. The CDR3 DNA is TGTGCCAGCAGTTTATCTTCCGGGGCCAACGTCCTGACTTTC. Amino acids: CASSLSSGANVLTF.

This clone has just a few counts. Other nucleotide sequences in the sample specify the same CDR3. This sequence joins TRBV5-1 and TRBJ2-7; D perhaps matches TRBD1 (5 bases). From germline, CDR1 is SGHRS and CDR2 YFSETQ. The ends were cut back, 5 bases at V and 1 base at J, with 10 bases in the middle. The CDR3 loop spans 13 amino acids. This CDR3 is CASRAAGSYEQYF. The DNA for the CDR3 is TGCGCCAGCAGGGCGGCAGGGTCCTACGAGCAGTACTTC.

The chain links TRBV7-2 to TRBJ2-7; D remains ambiguous. Trimming took 4 bases from V and 0 from J, leaving 13 bases between them. Germline CDR1 reads SGHTA; CDR2 reads FQGNSA. The CDR3 is 15 amino acids. CDR3 protein: CASSSAWITSYEQYF. In DNA, the CDR3 is TGTGCCAGCAGCTCTGCATGGATAACCTCCTACGAGCAGTACTTC.

The rearrangement uses TRBV7-2 and TRBJ2-3, with 8 positions matching TRBD2. J lost 5 bases, V lost 3 bases, and 7 bases had no gene match. The CDR3 spans 15 residues. CDR1 and CDR2 (germline): SGHTA, FQGNSA. The CDR3 sequence: CASSLSGRGGDTQYF. CDR3 bases: TGTGCCAGCAGCTTGTCCGGGAGGGGTGGAGATACGCAGTATTTT.

This chain joins TRBV7-9 and TRBJ1-1; 7 bases match TRBD1. V shed 1 base, J shed 1 base, and the junction held 6 bases outside the gene matches. Germline lookup yields CDR1 SEHNR and CDR2 FQNEAQ (reference sequence). The CDR3 contains 16 residues. In DNA form, the CDR3 reads TGTGCCAGCAGCTTAGAATCAGGGGGACGGAACACTGAAGCTTTCTTT. This encodes CASSLESGGRNTEAFF.

Concerning this clone: The same CDR3 also results from other DNA sequences found in this sample. The chain is built from TRBV6-5 and TRBJ1-1, with 9 bases matching TRBD1. Germline CDR1 MNHEY, CDR2 SVGAGI. V shed 6 bases, J shed 3 bases, and the junction held 2 bases outside the gene matches. CDR3 size: 13 residues. In DNA, the CDR3 is TGTGCCAGCAGGCGGACAGGGGACACTGAAGCTTTCTTT. Amino acids: CASRRTGDTEAFF.

The V and J genes are TRBV6-5 and TRBJ1-2; D is ambiguous. The CDR3 covers 14 residues. Per the germline V gene, CDR1 is MNHEY and CDR2 is SVGAGI. The ends were cut back, 0 bases at V and 5 bases at J, with 10 bases in the middle. CDR3 sequence reads: CASSYSMVGYGYTF. For the CDR3, the DNA is TGTGCCAGCAGTTACTCGATGGTGGGGTATGGCTACACCTTC.

In its sample, this clone was seen once. V gene TRBV4-2 combines with J gene TRBJ2-1; 12 bases fit TRBD2. The CDR3 sequence is 21 residues long. The germline CDR1 and CDR2 sequences are LGHNA and YNFKEQ. The junction had 12 bases not matched to a gene; V was cut back by 0 bases and J by 0 bases. The CDR3 DNA reads TGTGCCAGCAGCCAAGATTATCCCGGGACTAGCGGGCGAAACTCCTACAATGAGCAGTTCTTC. This encodes CASSQDYPGTSGRNSYNEQFF.

This chain uses TRBV6-6 with TRBJ2-2, with D unclear. This CDR3 comprises 16 residues. Germline V gene sequence: CDR1 MNHNY, CDR2 SVGAGI (reference sequence). V was shortened by 0 bases and J by 0 bases, with 8 bases between the two germline ends. This chain's CDR3 is CASSYSYGTNTGELFF. As DNA, the CDR3 is TGTGCCAGCAGTTACTCGTACGGAACGAACACCGGGGAGCTGTTTTTT.

The genes are TRBV30 and TRBJ1-1, with a tentative D call TRBD1 (6 bases). Trimming shortened V by 8 bases and J by 3 bases, and 16 bases separated the two germline ends. This CDR3 is 13 amino acids long. Germline loops: CDR1 GTSNPN, CDR2 SVGIG (reference sequence). In DNA, the CDR3 is TGTGCCAGCTTACAGGGTTGGGACACTGAAGCTTTCTTT. Its translation: CASLQGWDTEAFF.

This clone was picked up one time. The chain uses TRBV18 and TRBJ1-5, with TRBD1 as a possible D gene (5 bases). Trimming took off 5 bases at V and 5 bases at J, with 22 bases between the two ends. The CDR3 sequence is 17 residues long. Germline assignment: CDR1 KGHSH and CDR2 LQKENI. CDR3 sequence (DNA): TGTGCCAGCTCATCTTCCCCGGGACTCTCGTTTTATCAGCCCCAGCATTTT. Translation: CASSSSPGLSFYQPQHF.

This rearrangement joins TRBV27 to TRBJ2-1, with D hard to call. The germline V and J ends were trimmed by 6 bases and 8 bases, with 8 bases remaining between them. This CDR3 spans 11 amino acids. Per the germline V gene, CDR1 is MNHEY and CDR2 is SMNVEV (reference sequence). The chain's CDR3 is CASSIRDEQFF. Written as DNA, the CDR3 is TGTGCCAGCAGCATACGGGATGAGCAGTTCTTC.